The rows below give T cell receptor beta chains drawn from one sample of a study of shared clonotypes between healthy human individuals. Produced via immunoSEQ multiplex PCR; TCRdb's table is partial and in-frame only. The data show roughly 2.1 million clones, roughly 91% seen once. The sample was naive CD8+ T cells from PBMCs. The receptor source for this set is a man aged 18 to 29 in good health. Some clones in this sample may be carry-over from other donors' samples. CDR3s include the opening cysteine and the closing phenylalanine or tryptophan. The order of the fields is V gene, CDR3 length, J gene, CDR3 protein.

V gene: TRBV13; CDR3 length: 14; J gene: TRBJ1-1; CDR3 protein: CASSPRPRDTEAFF
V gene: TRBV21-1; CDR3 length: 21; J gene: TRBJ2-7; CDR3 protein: CASSKRPIRAGSYLTTYEQYF
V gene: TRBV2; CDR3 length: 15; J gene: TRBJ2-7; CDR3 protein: CASSVVGGGKYEQYF
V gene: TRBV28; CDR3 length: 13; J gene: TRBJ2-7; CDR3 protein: CASSPGGSSEQYF
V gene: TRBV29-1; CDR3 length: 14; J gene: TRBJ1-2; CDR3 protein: CSVEDRDRYNGYTF
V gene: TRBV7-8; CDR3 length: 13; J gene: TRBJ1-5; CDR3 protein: CASSLNSNQPQHF
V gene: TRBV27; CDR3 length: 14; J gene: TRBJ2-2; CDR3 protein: CASSLQGNTGELFF
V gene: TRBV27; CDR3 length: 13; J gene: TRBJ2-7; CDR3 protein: CASSAGSSYEQYF
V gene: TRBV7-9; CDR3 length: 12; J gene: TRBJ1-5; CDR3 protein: CASSLAPEPQHF
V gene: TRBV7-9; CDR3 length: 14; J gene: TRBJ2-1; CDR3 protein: CASSHGWTENEQFF
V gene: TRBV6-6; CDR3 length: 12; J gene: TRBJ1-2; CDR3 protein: CATEGFGYGYTF
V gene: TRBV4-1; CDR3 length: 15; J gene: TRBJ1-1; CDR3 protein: CASSHEIGQHTEAFF
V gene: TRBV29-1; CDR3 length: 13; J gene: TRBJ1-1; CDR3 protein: CSVLGRGNTEAFF
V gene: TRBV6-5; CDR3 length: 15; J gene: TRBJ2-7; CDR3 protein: CASSPPSEGSYEQYF
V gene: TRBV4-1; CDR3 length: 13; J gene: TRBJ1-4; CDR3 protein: CASSQAGTGHLFF
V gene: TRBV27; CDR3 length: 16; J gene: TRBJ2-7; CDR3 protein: CASSLYGGGHRYEQYF
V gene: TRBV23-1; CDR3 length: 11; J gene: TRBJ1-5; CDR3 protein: CASSQSQPQHF
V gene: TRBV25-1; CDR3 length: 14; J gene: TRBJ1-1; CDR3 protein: CASRPGTLNTEAFF
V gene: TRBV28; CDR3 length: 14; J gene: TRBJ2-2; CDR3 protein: CASSPVGPTGELFF
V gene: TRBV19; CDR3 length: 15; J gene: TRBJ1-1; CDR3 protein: CASSTPTGVYTEAFF
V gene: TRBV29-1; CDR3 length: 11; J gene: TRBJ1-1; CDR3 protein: CSVVRRGEAFF
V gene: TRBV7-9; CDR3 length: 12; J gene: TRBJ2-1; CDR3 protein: CASTPPAAEQFF
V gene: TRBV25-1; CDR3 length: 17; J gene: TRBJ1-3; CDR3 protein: CASSESHGLGSGNTIYF
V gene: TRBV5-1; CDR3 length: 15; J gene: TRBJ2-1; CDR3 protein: CASRSPGTGAYEQFF
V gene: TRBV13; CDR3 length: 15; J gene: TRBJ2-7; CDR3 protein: CASSLGTYSSYEQYF
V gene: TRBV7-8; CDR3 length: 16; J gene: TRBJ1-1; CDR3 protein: CASSPTVLRVDTEAFF
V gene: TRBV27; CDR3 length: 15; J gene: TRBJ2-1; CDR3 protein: CASSFGQGGYNEQFF
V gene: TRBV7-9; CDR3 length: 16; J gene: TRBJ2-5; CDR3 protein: CASSPLSGRHWGGQYF
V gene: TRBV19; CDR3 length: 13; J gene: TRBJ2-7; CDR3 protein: CASSIGRGIEQYF
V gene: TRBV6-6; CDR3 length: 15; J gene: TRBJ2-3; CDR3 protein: CASNALAGVADTQYF